This T cell receptor (beta chain) was sequenced in a study of blood T cell repertoires in COVID-19. Study-level background: Specimens from acute and convalescent COVID-19 originated in the United States, Italy and Spain. PBMCs, B-cell-depleted T cells, or T cells provided the cDNA or gDNA that made up the material.

The CDR3 extends over 14 amino acids. The germline gives CDR1 LGHDT, CDR2 YNNKEL (reference sequence). V shed 0 bases, J shed 9 bases, and the junction held 0 bases outside the gene matches. As originally analysed: Reference gene primer amplification gave estimated nucleated cell counts. TCRdb's copy holds only in-frame clones and misses some; the assay was immunoSEQ multiplex PCR. Clone size and the V and J calls come from that table; the DNA yielded D and trimming. The sample shows about 110,000 clones, less than 90% of them seen only once. This rearrangement joins TRBV3-1 (or the pseudogene TRBV3-2) to TRBJ1-6; TRBD1 matches at 9 bases. The TCR comes from a woman aged 55-69 years with acute or convalescent COVID-19. Sequences were obtained from peripheral blood. For the CDR3, the DNA is TGTGCCAGCAGCCAAGAACAGGGGGCTTCACCCCTCCACTTT. Translation gives CASSQEQGASPLHF.